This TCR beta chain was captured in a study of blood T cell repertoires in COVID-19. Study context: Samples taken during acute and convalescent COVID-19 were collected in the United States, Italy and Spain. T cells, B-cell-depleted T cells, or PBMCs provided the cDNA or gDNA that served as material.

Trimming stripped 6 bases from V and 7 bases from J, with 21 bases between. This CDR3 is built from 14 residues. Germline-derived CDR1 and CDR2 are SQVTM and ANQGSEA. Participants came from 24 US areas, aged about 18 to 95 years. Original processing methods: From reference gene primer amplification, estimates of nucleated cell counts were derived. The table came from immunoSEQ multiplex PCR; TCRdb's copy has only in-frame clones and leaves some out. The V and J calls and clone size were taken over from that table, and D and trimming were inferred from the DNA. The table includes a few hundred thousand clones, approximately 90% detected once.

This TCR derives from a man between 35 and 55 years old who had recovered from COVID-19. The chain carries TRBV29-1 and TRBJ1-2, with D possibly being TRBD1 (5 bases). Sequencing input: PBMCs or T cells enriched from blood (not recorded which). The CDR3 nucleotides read TGCAGCGTCCGGGGGGACGGGAGCGCTAGTGGCTACACCTTC. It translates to CSVRGDGSASGYTF.